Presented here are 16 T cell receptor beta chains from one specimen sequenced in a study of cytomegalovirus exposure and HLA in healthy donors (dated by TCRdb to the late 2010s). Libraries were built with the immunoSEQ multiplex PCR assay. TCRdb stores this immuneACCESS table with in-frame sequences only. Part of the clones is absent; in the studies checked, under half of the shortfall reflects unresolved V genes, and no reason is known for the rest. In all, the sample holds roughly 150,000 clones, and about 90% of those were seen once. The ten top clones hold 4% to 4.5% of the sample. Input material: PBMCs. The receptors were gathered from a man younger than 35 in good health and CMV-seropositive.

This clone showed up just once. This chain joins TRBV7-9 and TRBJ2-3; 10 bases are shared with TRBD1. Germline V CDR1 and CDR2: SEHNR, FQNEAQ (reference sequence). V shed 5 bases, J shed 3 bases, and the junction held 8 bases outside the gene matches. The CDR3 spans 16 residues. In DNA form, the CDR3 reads TGTGCCAGCAGCAAAATCGGGACAGGGGAGACAGATACGCAGTATTTT. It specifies CASSKIGTGETDTQYF. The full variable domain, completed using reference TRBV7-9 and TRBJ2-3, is DTGVSQNPRHKITKRGQNVTFRCDPISEHNRLYWYRQTLGQGPEFLTYFQNEAQLEKSRLLSDRFSAERPKGSFSTLEIQRTEQGDSAMYLCASSKIGTGETDTQYFGPGTRLTVL.

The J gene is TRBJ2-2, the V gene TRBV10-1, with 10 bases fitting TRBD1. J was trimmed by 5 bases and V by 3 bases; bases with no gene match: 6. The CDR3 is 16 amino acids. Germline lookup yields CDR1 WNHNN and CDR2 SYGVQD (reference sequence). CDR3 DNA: TGCGCCAGCAGTGAATCGGACAGGGGGGGAACCGGGGAGCTGTTTTTT. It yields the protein CASSESDRGGTGELFF.

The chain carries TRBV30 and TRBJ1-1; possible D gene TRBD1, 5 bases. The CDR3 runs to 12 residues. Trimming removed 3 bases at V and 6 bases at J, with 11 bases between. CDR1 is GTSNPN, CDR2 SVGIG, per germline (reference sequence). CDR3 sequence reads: CAWRGGGAEAFF. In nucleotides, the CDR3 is TGTGCCTGGAGGGGGGGAGGGGCTGAAGCTTTCTTT.

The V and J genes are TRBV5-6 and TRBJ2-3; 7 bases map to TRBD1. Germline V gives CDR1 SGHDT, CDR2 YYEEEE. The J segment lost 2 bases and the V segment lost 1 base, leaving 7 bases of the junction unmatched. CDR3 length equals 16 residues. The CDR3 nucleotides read TGTGCCAGCAGCTTGCCAGGACAGGATTTCACAGATACGCAGTATTTT. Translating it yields CASSLPGQDFTDTQYF.

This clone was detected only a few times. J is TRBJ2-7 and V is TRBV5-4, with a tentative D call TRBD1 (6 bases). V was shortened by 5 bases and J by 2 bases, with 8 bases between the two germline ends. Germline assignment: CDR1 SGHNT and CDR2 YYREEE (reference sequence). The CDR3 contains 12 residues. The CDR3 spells CASRRDTYEQYF. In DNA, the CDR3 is TGTGCCAGCAGGAGGGACACCTACGAGCAGTACTTC. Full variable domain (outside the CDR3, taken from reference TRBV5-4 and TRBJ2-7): ETGVTQSPTHLIKTRGQQVTLRCSSQSGHNTVSWYQQALGQGPQFIFQYYREEENGRGNFPPRFSGLQFPNYSSELNVNALELDDSALYLCASRRDTYEQYFGPGTRLTVT.

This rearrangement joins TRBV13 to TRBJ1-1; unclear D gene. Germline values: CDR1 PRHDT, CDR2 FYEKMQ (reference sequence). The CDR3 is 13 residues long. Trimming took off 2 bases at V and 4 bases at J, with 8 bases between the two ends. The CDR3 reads CASSLRRATEAFF. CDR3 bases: TGTGCCAGCAGCTTAAGGAGGGCCACTGAAGCTTTCTTT.

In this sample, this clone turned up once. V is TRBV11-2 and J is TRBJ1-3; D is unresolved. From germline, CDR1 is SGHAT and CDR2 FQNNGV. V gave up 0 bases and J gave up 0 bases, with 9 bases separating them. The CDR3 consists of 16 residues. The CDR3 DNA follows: TGTGCCAGCAGCTTAGATCACAACAACTCTGGAAACACCATATATTTT. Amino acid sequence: CASSLDHNNSGNTIYF.

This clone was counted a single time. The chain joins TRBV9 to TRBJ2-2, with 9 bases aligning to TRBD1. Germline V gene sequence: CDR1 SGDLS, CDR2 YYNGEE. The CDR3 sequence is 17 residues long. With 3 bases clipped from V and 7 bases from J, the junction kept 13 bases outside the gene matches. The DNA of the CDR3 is TGTGCCAGCAGCGCTAGTCCCGGGACAGGGAGGATCGGGGAGCTGTTTTTT. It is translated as CASSASPGTGRIGELFF. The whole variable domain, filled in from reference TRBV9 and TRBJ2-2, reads DSGVTQTPKHLITATGQRVTLRCSPRSGDLSVYWYQQSLDQGLQFLIQYYNGEERAKGNILERFSAQQFPDLHSELNLSSLELGDSALYFCASSASPGTGRIGELFFGEGSRLTVL.

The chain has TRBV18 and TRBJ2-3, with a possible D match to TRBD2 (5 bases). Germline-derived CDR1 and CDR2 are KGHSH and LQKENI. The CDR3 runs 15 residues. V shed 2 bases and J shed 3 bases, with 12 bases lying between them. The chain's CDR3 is CASSPTSRGTDTQYF. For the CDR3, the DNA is TGTGCCAGCTCACCAACATCCCGGGGTACAGATACGCAGTATTTT. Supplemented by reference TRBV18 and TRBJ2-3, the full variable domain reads NAGVMQNPRHLVRRRGQEARLRCSPMKGHSHVYWYRQLPEEGLKFMVYLQKENIIDESGMPKERFSAEFPKEGPSILRIQQVVRGDSAAYFCASSPTSRGTDTQYFGPGTRLTVL.

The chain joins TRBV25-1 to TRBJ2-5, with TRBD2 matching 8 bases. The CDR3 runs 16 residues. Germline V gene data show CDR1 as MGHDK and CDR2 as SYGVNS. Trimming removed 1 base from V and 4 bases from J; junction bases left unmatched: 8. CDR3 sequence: CASSELSLGLAETQYF. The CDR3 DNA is TGTGCCAGCAGTGAATTAAGCTTAGGACTAGCAGAGACCCAGTACTTC.

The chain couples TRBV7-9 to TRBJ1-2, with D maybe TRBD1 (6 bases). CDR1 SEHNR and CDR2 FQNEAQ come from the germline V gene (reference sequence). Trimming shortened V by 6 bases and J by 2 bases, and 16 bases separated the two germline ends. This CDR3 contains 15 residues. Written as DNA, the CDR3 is TGTGCCAGCAGTTTGGCTGGGCAGGGGAACTATGGCTACACCTTC. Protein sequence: CASSLAGQGNYGYTF.

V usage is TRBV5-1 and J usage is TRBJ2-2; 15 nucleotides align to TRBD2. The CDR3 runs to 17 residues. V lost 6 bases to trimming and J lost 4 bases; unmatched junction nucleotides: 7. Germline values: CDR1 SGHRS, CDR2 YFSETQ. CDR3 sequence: CASTGGLAGGVTGELFF. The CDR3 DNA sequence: TGCGCCAGCACCGGCGGACTAGCGGGAGGGGTCACCGGGGAGCTGTTTTTT.

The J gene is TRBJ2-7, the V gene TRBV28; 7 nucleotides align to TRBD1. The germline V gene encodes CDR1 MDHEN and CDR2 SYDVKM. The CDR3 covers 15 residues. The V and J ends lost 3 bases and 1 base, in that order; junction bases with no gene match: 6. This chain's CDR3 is CASSLAQGWSYEQYF. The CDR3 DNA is TGTGCCAGCAGTTTGGCACAGGGGTGGTCCTACGAGCAGTACTTC.

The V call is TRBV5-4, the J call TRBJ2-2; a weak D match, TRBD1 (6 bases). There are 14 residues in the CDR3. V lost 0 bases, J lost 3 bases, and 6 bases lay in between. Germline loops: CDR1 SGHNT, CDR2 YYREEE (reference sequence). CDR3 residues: CASSLDRDTGELFF. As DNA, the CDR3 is TGTGCCAGCAGCTTGGACAGGGACACCGGGGAGCTGTTTTTT. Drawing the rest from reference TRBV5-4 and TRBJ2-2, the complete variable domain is ETGVTQSPTHLIKTRGQQVTLRCSSQSGHNTVSWYQQALGQGPQFIFQYYREEENGRGNFPPRFSGLQFPNYSSELNVNALELDDSALYLCASSLDRDTGELFFGEGSRLTVL.

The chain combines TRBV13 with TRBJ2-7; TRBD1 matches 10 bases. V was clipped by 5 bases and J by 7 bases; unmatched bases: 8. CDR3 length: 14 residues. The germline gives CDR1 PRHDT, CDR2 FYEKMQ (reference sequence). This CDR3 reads CASSLPGQGSEQYF. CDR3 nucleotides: TGTGCCAGCAGCCTACCGGGACAGGGGTCTGAGCAGTACTTC.

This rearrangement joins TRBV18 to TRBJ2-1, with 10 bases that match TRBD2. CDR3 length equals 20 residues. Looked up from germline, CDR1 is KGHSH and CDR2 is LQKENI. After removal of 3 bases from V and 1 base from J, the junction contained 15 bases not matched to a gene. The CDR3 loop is CASSPFPVGLAETSYNEQFF. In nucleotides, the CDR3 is TGTGCCAGCTCACCCTTCCCAGTTGGACTAGCGGAGACTTCCTACAATGAGCAGTTCTTC.